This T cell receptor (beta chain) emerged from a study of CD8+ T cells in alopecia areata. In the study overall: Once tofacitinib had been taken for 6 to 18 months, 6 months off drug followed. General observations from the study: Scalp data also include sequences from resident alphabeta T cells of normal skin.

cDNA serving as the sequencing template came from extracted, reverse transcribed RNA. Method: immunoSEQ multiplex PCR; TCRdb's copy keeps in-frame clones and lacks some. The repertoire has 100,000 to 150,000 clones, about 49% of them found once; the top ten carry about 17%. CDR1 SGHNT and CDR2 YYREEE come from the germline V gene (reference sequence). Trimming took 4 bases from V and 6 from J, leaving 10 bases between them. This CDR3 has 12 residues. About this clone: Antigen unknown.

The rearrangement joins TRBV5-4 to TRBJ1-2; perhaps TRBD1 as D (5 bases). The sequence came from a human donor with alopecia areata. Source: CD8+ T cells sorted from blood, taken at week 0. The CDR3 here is CASSTGHNGYTF. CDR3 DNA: TGTGCCAGCAGCACTGGACATAATGGCTACACCTTC.